The sequence of this TCR beta chain was determined in a study of blood T cell repertoires in COVID-19. Study details: The analysed material was cDNA or gDNA that came from T cells, B-cell-depleted T cells, or PBMCs.

TCRdb's table, derived via immunoSEQ multiplex PCR, lists solely in-frame clones and lacks some. The table has 140,000 or so clones, under 90% seen once. The CDR3 sequence is 17 residues long. The germline gives CDR1 KGHSH, CDR2 LQKENI. V dropped 3 bases and J dropped 4; count of bases not matched to a gene: 9. J is TRBJ1-1 and V is TRBV18; 12 bases are shared with TRBD1. The sample taken for sequencing was peripheral blood. The sequence came from a human donor in a cohort sampled during active COVID-19. The CDR3 DNA is TGTGCCAGCTCACCTTGGGACAGGGGGCGGGGTGGCACTGAAGCTTTCTTT. It yields the protein CASSPWDRGRGGTEAFF.